This record concerns one T cell receptor (delta chain) sequence. The protein TCRdb lists belongs to a much larger clone and differs from this DNA's translation at residue 18, which points to a read error; the protein shown is made from the DNA. The V gene's germline CDR1 is TSWWSYY and CDR2 QGS. V was pared by 5 bases and J by 4 bases, with 41 bases between. This CDR3 contains 23 residues. Flow sorting of PBMC yielded separate Vgamma9/Vdelta2+ and Vdelta2-negative gammadelta T cell populations for bulk repertoire analysis. Each sorted gammadelta sample had TRG and TRD chains sequenced. TCRdb re-called clones from the multiplex PCR reads using CATT. Of 70,000 to 95,000 delta-chain clones in the sample, almost 1.5% were seen once. The sample comes from a study of γδ T cells in repeated Plasmodium falciparum infection. Looking at the study overall: The natural-infection arm compared Malian children under seasonal malaria with matched Australian children. Malian gammadelta TCRs were studied during no-transmission periods and across acute malaria episodes.

The clonotype comes from a pool of human donors (malaria-infected and uninfected, not separated). The sequenced material came from gamma-delta T cells from blood. V and J are TRDV1 and TRDJ1; tentatively, D is TRDD2 or TRDD3 (6 bases each). TCRdb gives no J gene; it was assigned here by matching the DNA to germline. DNA of the CDR3: TGTGCTCTTGGGTCTCCGTTCTCCTACGGCGGGATCCATAGTGGGGGCTACAACGATAAACTCATCTTT. Encoded protein: CALGSPFSYGGIHSGGYNDKLIF.